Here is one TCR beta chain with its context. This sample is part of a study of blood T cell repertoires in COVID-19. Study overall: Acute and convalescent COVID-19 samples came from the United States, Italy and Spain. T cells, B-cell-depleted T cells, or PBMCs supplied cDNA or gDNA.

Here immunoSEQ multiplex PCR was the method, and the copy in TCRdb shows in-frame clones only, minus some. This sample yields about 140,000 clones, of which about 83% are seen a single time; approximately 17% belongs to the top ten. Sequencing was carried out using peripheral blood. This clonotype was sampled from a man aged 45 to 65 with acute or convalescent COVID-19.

CDR3 in amino acids: CASRVGAENTEAFF. In DNA, the CDR3 is TGTGCCAGCAGAGTAGGGGCAGAGAACACTGAAGCTTTCTTT. The chain couples TRBV6-4 to TRBJ1-1, with a weak D call TRBD1 (5 bases). Trimming pared 6 bases from V and 1 base from J, leaving 12 bases between. From germline, CDR1 is MRHNA and CDR2 SNTAGT. The CDR3 sequence is 14 residues long.